Detailed here is one TCR beta chain. Authors' methods: Using reference gene primer amplification, nucleated cell counts were estimated. Produced via immunoSEQ multiplex PCR; TCRdb's table is partial and in-frame only. Clonal size and the V and J genes are those of that table, whereas D and trimming came from the DNA. The data hold some 130,000 clones, with approximately 86% observed a single time. V dropped 4 bases and J dropped 3; count of bases not matched to a gene: 9. This CDR3 is built from 16 residues. Germline values: CDR1 SGHAT, CDR2 FQNNGV. This sample was included in a study of blood T cell repertoires in COVID-19. Turning to the study itself: The study drew acute and convalescent COVID-19 samples from the United States, Italy and Spain. Sample material is recorded as cDNA or gDNA derived from T cells, B-cell-depleted T cells, or PBMCs.

Sequencing was carried out using peripheral blood. This receptor was taken from a woman between 50 and 59 years old who had recovered from COVID-19. The J gene is TRBJ2-3, the V gene TRBV11-2, with 8 bases fitting TRBD2. CDR3 residues: CASSSPGLVPTDTQYF. CDR3 nucleotides: TGTGCCAGCAGCTCGCCGGGACTAGTGCCGACAGATACGCAGTATTTT. The complete variable domain, with remaining parts taken from reference TRBV11-2 and TRBJ2-3, reads EAGVAQSPRYKIIEKRQSVAFWCNPISGHATLYWYQQILGQGPKLLIQFQNNGVVDDSQLPKDRFSAERLKGVDSTLKIQPAKLEDSAVYLCASSSPGLVPTDTQYFGPGTRLTVL.